This T cell receptor beta chain comes out of a study of T cells in Graves' hyperthyroidism and ophthalmopathy. The study's findings and limits: A 13 V-J model separated ophthalmopathy from stable hyperthyroidism. With a median lead of approximately six months before onset, the model predicted ophthalmopathy.

The germline V gene has CDR1 SGDLS and CDR2 YYNGEE. The CDR3 length is 9 residues, termini included. Graves' hyperthyroidism without ophthalmopathy progression within 18 months was termed stable. Each patient was aged 18 to 65 and had newly diagnosed hyperthyroidism of under 2 months' duration. The source material, RNA transcripts, was used to amplify TCR beta CDR3 regions. First-round RT-PCR targeting the TCR CDR3 was performed with the HTBI primer set. TCRdb re-called the multiplex PCR reads with MiXCR, one entry per CDR3 protein. Among a few hundred thousand distinct CDR3 sequences listed, 46% were seen once. This clonotype was counted once. Its cognate antigen is unknown. The final CDR3 position lacks the conserved phenylalanine or tryptophan, pointing to a likely read error. No DNA is shown, since the ends of the CDR3 on it are uncertain; the CDR3 is the one TCRdb lists.

V gene TRBV9 combines with J gene TRBJ1-6. Sequenced input: peripheral blood or thyroid tissue (not recorded which). The receptor's source is a woman aged 18-29 years with Graves' hyperthyroidism. The CDR3 loop is CASSRRAPR.